Below, one T cell receptor (beta chain) is given with its context. The antigen remains unidentified. This CDR3 has 12 residues. The trim removed 1 base at V and 9 bases at J, leaving 1 base unmatched. Germline V gene lookup returns CDR1 SGHNT and CDR2 YYREEE (reference sequence). The sample originates from a study of OX40 agonist ivuxolimab in advanced cancers. As for the study in general: A male proportion of approximately 80% was recorded, with mean age approximately 64 years and range about 20 to 79.

Libraries were prepared by immunoSEQ multiplex PCR; TCRdb keeps only in-frame clonotypes and omits some of them. The table has some 86,000 clones, approximately 94% seen once. Findings and caveats of the study: Circulating CD4+ and CD8+ T cells showed clonal expansion by week 6 at 0.1 to 3.0 mg/kg.

This receptor was identified in an adult with an advanced solid tumor such as melanoma, head and neck, liver or kidney cancer. The source material was CD4+ or CD8+ T cells sorted from blood, sampled in a trial of the OX40 agonist ivuxolimab. The gene calls are TRBV5-4 and TRBJ2-1, with 7 positions matching TRBD1. The CDR3 DNA reads as TGTGCCAGCAGCTTGACAGGGGCTGAGCAGTTCTTC. It yields the protein CASSLTGAEQFF. The complete variable domain, with remaining parts taken from reference TRBV5-4 and TRBJ2-1, reads ETGVTQSPTHLIKTRGQQVTLRCSSQSGHNTVSWYQQALGQGPQFIFQYYREEENGRGNFPPRFSGLQFPNYSSELNVNALELDDSALYLCASSLTGAEQFFGPGTRLTVL.